Below, one T cell receptor (beta chain) is given with its context. The data are from a study of blood T cell repertoires in COVID-19. Overall study: Sample material is recorded as cDNA or gDNA derived from T cells, B-cell-depleted T cells, or PBMCs.

Authors' analysis steps: Scientists estimated how many nucleated cells there were by amplifying reference gene primers. The protocol was immunoSEQ multiplex PCR, while the TCRdb copy is restricted to in-frame clones and leaves out a portion. That table supplies the V and J calls and clone size; D and trimming were determined from the DNA. This sample yields about 83,000 clones, of which approximately 86% are seen a single time; 8% belongs to the top ten. This CDR3 is built from 15 residues. Germline lookup yields CDR1 SGHTA and CDR2 FQGNSA. V was clipped by 4 bases and J by 2 bases, with 12 bases between them.

J is TRBJ1-3 and V is TRBV7-2, with a tentative D call TRBD1 (6 bases). This clonotype originated in a man aged 80 or over with active or convalescent COVID-19. Sequencing was performed on peripheral blood. CDR3 in DNA: TGTGCCAGCAGCTACTTACAGGGAGCTGGAAACACCATATATTTT. Amino acid sequence: CASSYLQGAGNTIYF.